This T cell receptor (beta chain) is drawn from a study of PD-1 blockade in mismatch repair-deficient tumors. Mismatch repair deficiency was confirmed in all patients, by PCR or immunohistochemistry. Three pembrolizumab responders had their TCRs sequenced. This CDR3 has 11 residues. V gave up 2 bases and J gave up 4 bases, with 5 bases separating them. Germline CDR1 and CDR2: GTSNPN and SVGIG (reference sequence). Clones were sequenced by immunoSEQ multiplex PCR, and TCRdb holds only the in-frame ones, with some missing. The sample holds 30,000 to 45,000 clones, around four fifths seen once. This sample comprised PBMCs, obtained around 40 weeks after starting pembrolizumab. This clonotype was obtained from an adult with mismatch repair-deficient cancer. The J gene is TRBJ1-2, the V gene TRBV30; weak D call: TRBD1 (5 bases). The chain's CDR3 is CAWSRGYGYTF. In DNA, the CDR3 is TGTGCCTGGAGTAGGGGCTATGGCTACACCTTC.